This entry is about one TCR beta chain. Antigen specificity is unknown. Trimming took off 6 bases at V and 5 bases at J, with 7 bases between the two ends. This CDR3 contains 11 residues. TCRdb analysed the RT-PCR reads with MiXCR anew, one entry per CDR3 protein. Of around 750,000 distinct CDR3 sequences in the sample, over 20% were seen once. This sample stems from a study of response to subunit inactivated influenza vaccine. Notes on the study in general: The study's authors posited that every seasonal influenza vaccination enlists few new T cells.

The specimen comprised PBMCs from blood, sampled 4 to 6 days after vaccination. The sequence derives from a man in his forties or fifties who received an inactivated influenza vaccine. The gene calls are TRBV12-3 or TRBV12-4 and TRBJ1-1; D remains unclear. The CDR3 loop reads CASRDRTEAFF. CDR3 nucleotides: TGTGCCAGCAGAGATAGGACTGAAGCTTTCTTT.